Listed here are 29 T cell receptor beta chains from one sample, sequenced in a study of blood T cell repertoires in COVID-19. The table came from immunoSEQ multiplex PCR; TCRdb's copy has only in-frame clones and leaves some out. The sample holds about 280,000 clones, over 75% seen once. The sequencing sample was made of peripheral blood. Every receptor here comes from a man aged 50-59 years with active or convalescent COVID-19.

This clone was counted between two and nine times. J is TRBJ1-2 and V is TRBV19, with D perhaps matching TRBD1 (5 bases). Per germline, CDR1 LNHDA and CDR2 SQIVND (reference sequence). V was clipped by 6 bases and J by 6 bases, with 14 bases between them. This CDR3 has 13 amino acids. CDR3 in amino acids: CASSGHRSDGYTF. The CDR3 DNA is TGTGCCAGTAGCGGACACCGAAGCGATGGCTACACCTTC.

The V gene is TRBV20-1, the J gene TRBJ2-7; 7 nucleotides match TRBD1. Trimming took 3 bases from V and 3 from J; bases not matched to a gene: 11. Germline loops: CDR1 DFQATT, CDR2 SNEGSKA (reference sequence). The CDR3 has 15 residues. The CDR3 nucleotides are TGCAGTGCTAGTAATACACAGGGGAATGGCTACGAGCAGTACTTC. Amino acid sequence: CSASNTQGNGYEQYF.

The chain combines TRBV19 with TRBJ1-5; D may be TRBD1 (6 bases). The germline V gene has CDR1 LNHDA and CDR2 SQIVND (reference sequence). The CDR3 is 15 residues long. V shed 5 bases and J shed 11 bases, with 22 bases lying between them. CDR3 protein: CASSPTPRGLGAQHF. The CDR3 DNA follows: TGTGCCAGTAGTCCAACCCCCAGGGGACTAGGGGCCCAGCATTTT.

This chain connects TRBV6-5 to TRBJ1-4, with D tentatively TRBD1 (5 bases). V shed 6 bases and J shed 5 bases, with 13 bases lying between them. Germline lookup yields CDR1 MNHEY and CDR2 SVGAGI. This CDR3 contains 14 residues. CDR3 sequence reads: CASSSPGGNEKLFF. CDR3 bases: TGTGCCAGCAGCTCCCCGGGGGGGAATGAAAAACTGTTTTTT.

The chain has TRBV29-1 and TRBJ2-7; 9 bases line up with TRBD1. J lost 2 bases, V lost 7 bases, and 12 bases had no gene match. The V gene's germline CDR1 is SQVTM and CDR2 ANQGSEA. The CDR3 sequence is 15 residues long. CDR3 bases: TGCAGCGCGGGGAGTCGACAGGGGGGTACCTACGAGCAGTACTTC. Protein: CSAGSRQGGTYEQYF.

The rearrangement uses TRBV19 and TRBJ2-2, with TRBD1 matching 7 bases. Trimming at V came to 10 bases and at J to 7 bases, leaving 12 bases not matched to a gene. Germline V gives CDR1 LNHDA, CDR2 SQIVND (reference sequence). The CDR3 loop spans 14 amino acids. This chain's CDR3 is CATREGQTVGELFF. The CDR3 nucleotides are TGTGCCACCCGAGAGGGACAGACGGTCGGGGAGCTGTTTTTT.

This clone was seen a single time. In DNA, the CDR3 is TGTGCCAGCAGCTCCCCCGGTGGACTAGCGGGAACTGGTTACAATGAGCAGTTCTTC. Translated, it gives CASSSPGGLAGTGYNEQFF. The rearrangement links TRBV5-4 to TRBJ2-1; TRBD2 matches at 12 bases. From germline, CDR1 is SGHNT and CDR2 YYREEE (reference sequence). The CDR3 has 19 amino acids. V shed 3 bases, J shed 4 bases, and the junction held 14 bases outside the gene matches.

The J gene is TRBJ2-2, the V gene TRBV4-2; 8 bases match TRBD2. From germline, CDR1 is LGHNA and CDR2 YNFKEQ. V lost 3 bases and J lost 3; bases outside the gene matches: 6. The CDR3 loop spans 16 amino acids. The CDR3 DNA follows: TGTGCCAGCAGCCACCGGGGACTAGGGGACACCGGGGAGCTGTTTTTT. Translation gives CASSHRGLGDTGELFF.

This chain joins TRBV18 and TRBJ2-5, with 8 bases that match TRBD1. The CDR3 is made up of 16 amino acids. The trim removed 0 bases at V and 5 bases at J, leaving 8 bases unmatched. The V gene's germline CDR1 is KGHSH and CDR2 LQKENI. CDR3 in amino acids: CASSPPGQASRETQYF. The CDR3 DNA reads as TGTGCCAGCTCACCACCGGGACAGGCCTCCAGGGAGACCCAGTACTTC.

This chain connects TRBV30 to TRBJ1-2; 9 bases map to TRBD1. This CDR3 contains 13 residues. V gave up 3 bases and J gave up 6 bases; unmatched junction bases: 5. The germline V gene has CDR1 GTSNPN and CDR2 SVGIG (reference sequence). CDR3 loop: CAWRLGQGNGYTF. The CDR3 coding sequence is TGTGCCTGGAGACTGGGACAGGGTAATGGCTACACCTTC.

In this sample, this clone turned up once. V usage is TRBV30 and J usage is TRBJ1-1; maybe TRBD1 (6 bases). This CDR3 is built from 14 residues. CDR1 is GTSNPN and CDR2 is SVGIG in the germline V gene (reference sequence). Trimming removed 3 bases from V and 5 bases from J, with 16 bases in between. In DNA form, the CDR3 reads TGTGCCTGGAGCCAGCACAGGGCCTTTACTGAAGCTTTCTTT. Translating it yields CAWSQHRAFTEAFF.

The chain carries TRBV4-2 and TRBJ1-2; perhaps TRBD1 as D (6 bases). The CDR3 sequence is 14 residues long. The germline V and J ends were trimmed by 3 bases and 0 bases, with 8 bases remaining between them. Germline V gene data show CDR1 as LGHNA and CDR2 as YNFKEQ. CDR3 nucleotide sequence: TGTGCCAGCAGCCAGCGACAGGCTAACTATGGCTACACCTTC. It codes for CASSQRQANYGYTF.

The rearrangement uses TRBV28 and TRBJ1-3; 7 nucleotides agree with TRBD1. Germline assignment: CDR1 MDHEN and CDR2 SYDVKM. V dropped 7 bases and J dropped 4; count of bases not matched to a gene: 7. CDR3 size: 14 residues. In nucleotides, the CDR3 is TGTGCCAGCAATTCAAGGGGGCGAGGAAACACCATATATTTT. It encodes CASNSRGRGNTIYF.

This rearrangement joins TRBV10-3 to TRBJ1-2, with 10 nucleotides matching TRBD1. With V trimmed by 10 bases and J by 1 base, 6 bases remained unmatched. This CDR3 contains 14 residues. Germline assignment: CDR1 ENHRY and CDR2 SYGVKD. The CDR3 sequence: CASRQGADNYGYTF. The CDR3 DNA is TGTGCCAGTAGACAGGGGGCGGATAACTATGGCTACACCTTC.

CDR3 region: CATSGGTESSYNEQFF. CDR3 in DNA: TGTGCCACCAGTGGAGGAACCGAAAGCTCCTACAATGAGCAGTTCTTC. V usage is TRBV24-1 and J usage is TRBJ2-1; D uncertain. The CDR3 length is 16 residues. In germline, CDR1 is KGHDR, CDR2 SFDVKD. V was pared by 5 bases and J by 0 bases, with 13 bases between.

The chain carries TRBV3-1 (or the pseudogene TRBV3-2) and TRBJ1-2; no definite D call. The germline V gene has CDR1 LGHDT and CDR2 YNNKEL (reference sequence). Trimming stripped 4 bases from V and 2 bases from J, with 11 bases between. The CDR3 runs 14 residues. CDR3 nucleotides: TGTGCCAGCAGCCCCCGCGGCACGAACTATGGCTACACCTTC. Amino acid sequence: CASSPRGTNYGYTF.

The chain joins TRBV30 to TRBJ1-2; 7 nucleotides align to TRBD1. Looked up from germline, CDR1 is GTSNPN and CDR2 is SVGIG (reference sequence). CDR3 length: 13 amino acids. After removal of 0 bases from V and 8 bases from J, the junction contained 6 bases not matched to a gene. CDR3 DNA sequence: TGTGCCTGGAGTGTAGAGGGGGCGCGGGGCTACACCTTC. Residues: CAWSVEGARGYTF.

The CDR3 spells CASSMGLAAYEQYF. The CDR3 DNA reads TGTGCCAGTAGTATGGGACTAGCGGCCTACGAGCAGTACTTC. The J gene is TRBJ2-7, the V gene TRBV19; TRBD2 matches at 11 bases. After removal of 3 bases from V and 2 bases from J, the junction contained 0 bases not matched to a gene. The germline V gene encodes CDR1 LNHDA and CDR2 SQIVND (reference sequence). The CDR3 is 14 amino acids.

This clone showed up just once. In DNA form, the CDR3 reads TGTGCCAGCAGTTGGTTCGGACAGGGCAGCAATCAGCCCCAGCATTTT. Translation: CASSWFGQGSNQPQHF. V usage is TRBV28 and J usage is TRBJ1-5, with 8 bases aligning to TRBD1. CDR3 size: 16 residues. The junction had 6 bases not matched to a gene; V was cut back by 4 bases and J by 1 base. From germline, CDR1 is MDHEN and CDR2 SYDVKM.

The chain has TRBV4-3 and TRBJ2-3; 12 nucleotides match TRBD2. Germline V gives CDR1 LGHNA, CDR2 YSLEER. V shed 2 bases and J 6 bases; nucleotides not matched to a gene: 6. CDR3 size: 16 residues. The CDR3 loop is CASSQQLAGGVDTQYF. The CDR3 DNA sequence: TGCGCCAGCAGCCAACAACTAGCGGGAGGAGTCGATACGCAGTATTTT.

J is TRBJ2-3 and V is TRBV18, with a possible D match to TRBD2 (5 bases). CDR3 length equals 16 residues. Germline CDR1 is KGHSH and CDR2 is LQKENI. The germline V and J ends were trimmed by 4 bases and 1 base, with 15 bases remaining between them. The CDR3 spells CASSHRSGGGTDTQYF. DNA for the CDR3: TGTGCCAGCTCACACCGCAGCGGTGGGGGCACAGATACGCAGTATTTT.

This chain connects TRBV3-1 (or the pseudogene TRBV3-2) to TRBJ1-1, with 8 bases fitting TRBD1. This CDR3 is 15 amino acids long. V shed 3 bases, J shed 3 bases, and the junction held 6 bases outside the gene matches. The germline gives CDR1 LGHDT, CDR2 YNNKEL (reference sequence). The CDR3 reads CASSQGDRRYTEAFF. CDR3 sequence (DNA): TGTGCCAGCAGCCAGGGGGACAGGCGTTACACTGAAGCTTTCTTT.

The chain is built from TRBV7-8 and TRBJ1-5; no clear D. Germline assignment: CDR1 SGHVS and CDR2 FQNEAQ. V was shortened by 1 base and J by 5 bases, with 12 bases between the two germline ends. CDR3 size: 15 residues. The CDR3 reads CASSLVGNRDQPQHF. CDR3 DNA: TGTGCCAGCAGCTTAGTCGGGAACCGGGATCAGCCCCAGCATTTT.

The count of this clone is one. V and J are TRBV10-3 and TRBJ2-3; 15 nucleotides align to TRBD2. The CDR3 has 18 amino acids. Germline-derived CDR1 and CDR2 are ENHRY and SYGVKD. Trimming at V came to 9 bases and at J to 6 bases, leaving 16 bases not matched to a gene. The CDR3 nucleotides read TGTGCCATACGGACTAGCGGGAGGGCCGCCGGTTTGACGGATACGCAGTATTTT. The encoded protein is CAIRTSGRAAGLTDTQYF.

This rearrangement joins TRBV28 to TRBJ2-7, with 8 bases fitting TRBD1. From germline, CDR1 is MDHEN and CDR2 SYDVKM. The CDR3 length is 16 residues. Trimming cost V 3 bases and J 1 base; bases outside gene matches: 8. CDR3 in amino acids: CASSFEYRDRSYEQYF. In nucleotides, the CDR3 is TGTGCCAGCAGTTTTGAATACCGGGACAGGTCCTACGAGCAGTACTTC.

The V call is TRBV9, the J call TRBJ1-3; D is ambiguous. The V end lost 0 bases, the J end lost 0 bases, and 10 bases lay between the germline ends. The CDR3 is 16 amino acids. Per the germline V gene, CDR1 is SGDLS and CDR2 is YYNGEE. The CDR3 DNA reads as TGTGCCAGCAGCGTAGACCCCGGGAACTCTGGAAACACCATATATTTT. Its protein is CASSVDPGNSGNTIYF.

The rearrangement uses TRBV6-5 and TRBJ1-5, with 7 bases fitting TRBD1. Germline V gene sequence: CDR1 MNHEY, CDR2 SVGAGI. The CDR3 is made up of 12 amino acids. V shed 0 bases and J 13 bases; nucleotides not matched to a gene: 3. The CDR3 DNA reads as TGTGCCAGCAGTTACTCGAGGGGGCCACAGCATTTT. It specifies CASSYSRGPQHF.

The chain is built from TRBV20-1 and TRBJ2-1; D ambiguous. Germline loops: CDR1 DFQATT, CDR2 SNEGSKA (reference sequence). Trimming shortened V by 3 bases and J by 9 bases, and 12 bases separated the two germline ends. The CDR3 is 12 amino acids. This CDR3 reads CSASGLTGEQFF. In DNA, the CDR3 is TGCAGTGCTAGTGGGCTAACGGGTGAGCAGTTCTTC.

The V gene is TRBV9, the J gene TRBJ2-2; 8 bases map to TRBD1. V lost 1 base and J lost 11; bases outside the gene matches: 1. The CDR3 is made up of 12 amino acids. Germline CDR1 and CDR2: SGDLS and YYNGEE. CDR3 sequence: CASSVTGGELFF. DNA of the CDR3: TGTGCCAGCAGCGTAACAGGGGGTGAGCTGTTTTTT.